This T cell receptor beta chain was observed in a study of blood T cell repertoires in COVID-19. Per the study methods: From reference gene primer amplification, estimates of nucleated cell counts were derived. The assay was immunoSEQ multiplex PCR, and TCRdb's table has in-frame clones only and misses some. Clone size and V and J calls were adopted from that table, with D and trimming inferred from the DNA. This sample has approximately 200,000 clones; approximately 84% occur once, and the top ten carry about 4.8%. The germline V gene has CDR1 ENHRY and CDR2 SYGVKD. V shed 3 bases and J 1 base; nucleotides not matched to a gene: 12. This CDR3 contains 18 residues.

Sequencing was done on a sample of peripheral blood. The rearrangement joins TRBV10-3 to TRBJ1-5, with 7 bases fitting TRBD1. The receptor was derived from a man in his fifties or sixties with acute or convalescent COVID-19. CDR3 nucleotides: TGTGCCATCAGTGATCCCGGCCAAGGGGGCAAGAGCAATCAGCCCCAGCATTTT. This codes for CAISDPGQGGKSNQPQHF.